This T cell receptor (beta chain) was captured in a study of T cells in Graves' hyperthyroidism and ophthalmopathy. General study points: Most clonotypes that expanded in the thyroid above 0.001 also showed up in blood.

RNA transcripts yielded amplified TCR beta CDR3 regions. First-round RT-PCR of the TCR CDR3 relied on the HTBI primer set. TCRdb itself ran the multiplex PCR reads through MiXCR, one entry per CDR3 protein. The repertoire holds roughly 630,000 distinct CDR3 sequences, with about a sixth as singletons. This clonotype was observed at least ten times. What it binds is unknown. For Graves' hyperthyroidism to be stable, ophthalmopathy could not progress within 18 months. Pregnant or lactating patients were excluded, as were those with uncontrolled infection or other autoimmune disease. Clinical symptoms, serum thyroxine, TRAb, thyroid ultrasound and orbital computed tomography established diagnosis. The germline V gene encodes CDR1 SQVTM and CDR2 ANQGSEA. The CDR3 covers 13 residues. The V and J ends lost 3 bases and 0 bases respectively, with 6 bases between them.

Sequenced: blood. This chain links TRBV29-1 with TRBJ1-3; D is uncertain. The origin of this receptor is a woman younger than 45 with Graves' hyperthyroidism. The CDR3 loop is CSVDRLSGNTIYF. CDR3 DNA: TGCAGCGTTGACCGTCTCTCTGGAAACACCATATATTTT.